The source of this T cell receptor (beta chain) is a study of shared clonotypes between healthy human individuals. Study results and limitations: Memory subsets generally showed lower estimated richness than naive subsets.

On this clone: What it recognizes is unknown.

Per germline, CDR1 DFQATT and CDR2 SNEGSKA (reference sequence). There are 10 residues in the CDR3. Trimming removed 6 bases from V and 0 bases from J, with 2 bases in between. Clones were read by immunoSEQ multiplex PCR, and TCRdb kept only the in-frame ones, dropping some. The table lists some 1 million clones, about 76% of them singletons, with 1.4% in the top ten. The sequence was collected from a man between 18 and 29 years old in good health. The V gene is TRBV20-1, the J gene TRBJ1-1, with unresolved D. What was sequenced was memory CD4+ T cells sorted from blood. The subset denotes: CD45RA-negative fraction. CDR3 residues: CSAVNTEAFF. The DNA of the CDR3 is TGCAGTGCGGTGAACACTGAAGCTTTCTTT.